Listed below are T cell receptor beta chains from one sample, sequenced in a study of OX40 agonist ivuxolimab in advanced cancers. The assay was immunoSEQ multiplex PCR, and TCRdb's table has in-frame clones only and misses some. Of tens of thousands of clones listed, more than 75% are singletons. The material sequenced was CD4+ or CD8+ T cells sorted from blood, taken in a trial of the OX40 agonist ivuxolimab. These receptors were taken from an adult with an advanced solid tumor such as melanoma, head and neck, liver or kidney cancer. The CDR3 runs from the conserved cysteine through the conserved F or W. A D gene is named only where the DNA matches it firmly. Clone size is stated in some rows and not others, as once, few, many or a class when expanded.

CDR3 protein: CASGWGTSGKGEQFF
CDR3 DNA: TGTGCCAGCGGGTGGGGGACTAGCGGGAAGGGTGAGCAGTTCTTC
clone size: NA
D gene: TRBD2
V gene: TRBV2
J gene: TRBJ2-1

CDR3 protein: CASSTGRTNEKLFF
CDR3 DNA: TGTGCCAGCAGTACAGGAAGAACTAATGAAAAACTGTTTTTT
clone size: NA
D gene: NA
V gene: TRBV6-1
J gene: TRBJ1-4

CDR3 protein: CASSERGTGSFSGNTIYF
CDR3 DNA: TGTGCCAGCAGCGAGAGGGGGACAGGTTCCTTCTCTGGAAACACCATATATTTT
clone size: NA
D gene: TRBD1
V gene: TRBV9
J gene: TRBJ1-3

CDR3 protein: CASSFGARGNTIYF
CDR3 DNA: TGTGCCAGCAGTTTCGGGGCGCGTGGAAACACCATATATTTT
clone size: NA
D gene: NA
V gene: TRBV27
J gene: TRBJ1-3

CDR3 protein: CASSVVISGSQETQYF
CDR3 DNA: TGTGCCAGCAGCGTAGTGATTAGCGGGAGCCAAGAGACCCAGTACTTC
clone size: NA
D gene: TRBD2
V gene: TRBV9
J gene: TRBJ2-5

CDR3 protein: CASSQDPAGNAEAFF
CDR3 DNA: TGTGCCAGCAGCCAAGATCCGGCAGGGAACGCTGAAGCTTTCTTT
clone size: NA
D gene: NA
V gene: TRBV4-2
J gene: TRBJ1-1

CDR3 protein: CASSSVGLAGGRTGELFF
CDR3 DNA: TGTGCCAGCAGTTCCGTAGGACTAGCGGGAGGTCGCACCGGGGAGCTGTTTTTT
clone size: NA
D gene: TRBD2
V gene: TRBV28
J gene: TRBJ2-2

CDR3 protein: CASSSGAGGTDTQYF
CDR3 DNA: TGTGCCAGCAGTTCAGGAGCGGGGGGCACAGATACGCAGTATTTT
clone size: NA
D gene: TRBD2
V gene: TRBV28
J gene: TRBJ2-3

CDR3 protein: CANLDMGTEAFF
CDR3 DNA: TGTGCCAACCTGGATATGGGAACTGAAGCTTTCTTT
clone size: NA
D gene: NA
V gene: TRBV6-1
J gene: TRBJ1-1

CDR3 protein: CASSQDNWRGRTEAFF
CDR3 DNA: TGTGCCAGCAGCCAAGATAATTGGAGGGGTCGGACTGAAGCTTTCTTT
clone size: NA
D gene: NA
V gene: TRBV14
J gene: TRBJ1-1

CDR3 protein: CASSFSGASYNSPLHF
CDR3 DNA: TGTGCCAGCAGTTTCTCGGGGGCGTCCTATAATTCACCCCTCCACTTT
clone size: once
D gene: NA
V gene: TRBV27
J gene: TRBJ1-6

CDR3 protein: CASSLKGADRGANYGYTF
CDR3 DNA: TGTGCCAGCAGTTTAAAAGGGGCGGATCGGGGCGCTAACTATGGCTACACCTTC
clone size: NA
D gene: NA
V gene: TRBV27
J gene: TRBJ1-2

CDR3 protein: CASSLGSTQETQYF
CDR3 DNA: TGCGCCAGCAGCTTGGGCTCTACACAAGAGACCCAGTACTTC
clone size: NA
D gene: NA
V gene: TRBV5-1
J gene: TRBJ2-5

CDR3 protein: CASRNYGYTF
CDR3 DNA: TGTGCCAGTAGAAACTATGGCTACACCTTC
clone size: few
D gene: NA
V gene: TRBV19
J gene: TRBJ1-2

CDR3 protein: CASSVDTQRAQHF
CDR3 DNA: TGTGCCAGCAGTGTGGACACACAGAGGGCCCAGCATTTT
clone size: NA
D gene: NA
V gene: TRBV6-1
J gene: TRBJ1-5

CDR3 protein: CASSPPTNTDTQYF
CDR3 DNA: TGTGCCAGCTCACCACCGACTAACACAGATACGCAGTATTTT
clone size: NA
D gene: NA
V gene: TRBV18
J gene: TRBJ2-3

CDR3 protein: CASSLGGLAGTDTQYF
CDR3 DNA: TGCGCCAGCAGCTTGGGGGGCCTAGCGGGCACAGATACGCAGTATTTT
clone size: NA
D gene: TRBD2
V gene: TRBV5-1
J gene: TRBJ2-3